Listed below are T cell receptor beta chains from one sample, sequenced in a study of vaccination effects on CD4 cells after COVID-19. These receptors have no identified antigens. This table comes from immunoSEQ multiplex PCR, and its TCRdb copy is limited to in-frame clones, with some not included. In the table there are fewer than 35,000 clones, around three quarters of which are singletons. The starting material was CD4+ T cells from PBMCs cultured without peptide, obtained before COVID-19 vaccination. The receptors come from a human donor who received a COVID-19 vaccine. CDR3s include the opening cysteine and the closing phenylalanine or tryptophan. D genes are given only for firm matches. Not every row has a clone size; where given, it reads once, few, many or a size class.

-,TRBV19,-,TRBJ1-2,TGTGCCAGTGGCCCCTGGGGGACCAACTATGGCTACACCTTC,CASGPWGTNYGYTF
-,TRBV10-2,-,TRBJ2-7,TGCGCCAGCTTCTCGGCCGGCTTAAACTACGAGCAGTACTTC,CASFSAGLNYEQYF
-,TRBV12-5,-,TRBJ2-7,TGTGCTAGTCGGCCTGAGCAGTACTTC,CASRPEQYF
-,TRBV7-9,-,TRBJ2-1,TGTGCCAGCAGCACGAGGGGAGGTCGAAACAATGAGCAGTTCTTC,CASSTRGGRNNEQFF
TRBD1,TRBV7-6,-,TRBJ1-5,TGTGCCAGCAGCTTACTACAGGGGGCTAGCAATCAGCCCCAGCATTTT,CASSLLQGASNQPQHF
-,TRBV3-1/TRBV3-2,-,TRBJ1-2,TGTGCCAGCAGCCTCGTGGGGGGTGGCTACACCTTC,CASSLVGGGYTF
TRBD1,TRBV10-3,few,TRBJ1-3,TGTGCCATCGGAGGGACAGGGCAGTTCTCTGGAAACACCATATATTTT,CAIGGTGQFSGNTIYF
TRBD1,TRBV6-5,-,TRBJ1-2,TGTGCCAGCAGCCCCGGGACAGGGACCTATGGCTACACCTTC,CASSPGTGTYGYTF
TRBD2,TRBV24-1,once,TRBJ2-3,TGTGCCACCAGTGACTCTAGCGGGGAACGCACAGATACGCAGTATTTT,CATSDSSGERTDTQYF
TRBD1,TRBV20-1,-,TRBJ2-1,TGCAGTGCTAGTAGGGGGCCACAGTACAATGAGCAGTTCTTC,CSASRGPQYNEQFF
TRBD2,TRBV18,-,TRBJ2-7,TGTGCCAGCTCACCAACAACAGCGGGAGGGCCTCGCGAGCAGTACTTC,CASSPTTAGGPREQYF
-,TRBV20-1,medium-sized,TRBJ1-2,TGCAGTGCTAGAGTTTATAATGGCTACACCTTC,CSARVYNGYTF
TRBD1,TRBV27,-,TRBJ1-2,TGTGCCAGCAGACAAGACAGGGAGCGGGGCTACACCTTC,CASRQDRERGYTF
TRBD2,TRBV9,-,TRBJ2-1,TGTGCCAGCAGACCCTGGGGGAGGACTAGCGGGACCATGACCTACAATGAGCAGTTCTTC,CASRPWGRTSGTMTYNEQFF
-,TRBV3-1/TRBV3-2,-,TRBJ2-2,TGTGCCAGCAGCCTGACAGGACGGAACACCGGGGAGCTGTTTTTT,CASSLTGRNTGELFF
TRBD1,TRBV10-3,once,TRBJ1-2,TGTGCCATCAGTGGGGGGCAGGGGGCATATGGCTACACCTTC,CAISGGQGAYGYTF
TRBD1,TRBV29-1,-,TRBJ1-4,TGCAGCGGTCAGACAGGGGCGGCTGAAAAACTGTTTTTT,CSGQTGAAEKLFF
-,TRBV4-1,-,TRBJ1-1,TGCGCCAGCAGCCAAGTCCCGGGGAGGGCTGAAGCTTTCTTT,CASSQVPGRAEAFF
-,TRBV10-1,-,TRBJ2-1,TGCGCCAGCAGTGAGTCTGCTTCCTACAATGAGCAGTTCTTC,CASSESASYNEQFF
-,TRBV5-1,once,TRBJ2-7,TGCGCCAGCAGCTTGGTATTGTACGGAACCTACGAGCAGTACTTC,CASSLVLYGTYEQYF
TRBD1,TRBV19,-,TRBJ2-3,TGTGCCAGTAGCTTTCTGGGACAGGGGGGAGATACGCAGTATTTT,CASSFLGQGGDTQYF
TRBD1,TRBV6-4,-,TRBJ2-3,TGTGCCAGCAGTGACTCGACAGGGGGCGCAGATACGCAGTATTTT,CASSDSTGGADTQYF
-,TRBV20-1,-,TRBJ1-2,TGCAGTGCTAGAGGGGACTCGGGCTACACCTTC,CSARGDSGYTF
TRBD1,TRBV5-1,-,TRBJ2-5,TGCGCCAGCAGCCCCGGGACAGGGGGCTACCAAGAGACCCAGTACTTC,CASSPGTGGYQETQYF
TRBD2,TRBV5-1,-,TRBJ2-5,TGCGCCAGCAGCTGGCGGACTAGCGGACAAGAGACCCAGTACTTC,CASSWRTSGQETQYF
-,TRBV19,-,TRBJ2-7,TGTGCCAGTAGTATAGCGGACAGCCAGCAGTACTTC,CASSIADSQQYF
-,TRBV5-1,-,TRBJ1-1,TGCGCCAGCAGCTTCAACGGACAGTTCGCAACTGAAGCTTTCTTT,CASSFNGQFATEAFF
TRBD1,TRBV29-1,-,TRBJ2-7,TGCAGCGTTAAAGGACAGGGGGGCGACGAGCAGTACTTC,CSVKGQGGDEQYF
-,TRBV6-1,-,TRBJ2-3,TGTGCCAGCAGTGACAGGGGGACTGGCACAGATACGCAGTATTTT,CASSDRGTGTDTQYF
TRBD1,TRBV9,-,TRBJ2-7,TGTGCCAACGGCGTAGGTGGGGACAGCTCCTACGAGCAGTACTTC,CANGVGGDSSYEQYF
TRBD1,TRBV4-1,-,TRBJ1-2,TGCGCCAGCAGCACACCAGGACAGGGCCGACCCGAGTGGGGCTACACCTTC,CASSTPGQGRPEWGYTF
-,TRBV29-1,-,TRBJ1-2,TGCAGCGCCGGGGGAGGGGCGCGAGACTATGGCTACACCTTC,CSAGGGARDYGYTF
TRBD1,TRBV10-1,few,TRBJ2-2,TGCGCCAGCAGACAGGGGCCCACCGGGGAGCTGTTTTTT,CASRQGPTGELFF
-,TRBV7-2,-,TRBJ1-2,TGTGCCAGCAGCTTAGAGACAGGTTACTATGGCTACACCTTC,CASSLETGYYGYTF